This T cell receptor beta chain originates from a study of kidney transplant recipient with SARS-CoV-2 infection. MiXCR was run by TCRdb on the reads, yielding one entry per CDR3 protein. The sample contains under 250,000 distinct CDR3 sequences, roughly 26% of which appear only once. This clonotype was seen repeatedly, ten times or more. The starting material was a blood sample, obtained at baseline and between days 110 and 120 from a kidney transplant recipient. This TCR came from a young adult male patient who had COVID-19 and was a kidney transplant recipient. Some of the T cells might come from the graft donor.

This CDR3 reads CASSRAFKAGKTYGYTF. The CDR3 region has the DNA TGTGCCAGCAGCCGGGCGTTTAAGGCTGGAAAGACCTATGGCTACACCTTC. The V gene is TRBV11-1, the J gene TRBJ1-2, with unresolved D. The CDR3 is made up of 17 amino acids. Germline values: CDR1 SGHAT, CDR2 FQDESV (reference sequence). Trimming shortened V by 5 bases and J by 4 bases, and 23 bases separated the two germline ends.